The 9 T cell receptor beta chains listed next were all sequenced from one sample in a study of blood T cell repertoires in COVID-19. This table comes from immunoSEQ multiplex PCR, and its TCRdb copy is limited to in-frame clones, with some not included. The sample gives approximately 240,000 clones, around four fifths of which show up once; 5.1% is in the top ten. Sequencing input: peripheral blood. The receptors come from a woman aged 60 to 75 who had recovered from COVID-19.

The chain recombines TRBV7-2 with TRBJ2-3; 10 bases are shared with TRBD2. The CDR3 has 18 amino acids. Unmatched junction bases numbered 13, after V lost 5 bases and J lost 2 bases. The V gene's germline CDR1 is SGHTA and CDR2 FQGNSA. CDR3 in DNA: TGTGCCAGCAGCCTCCGGGCCCCTCTAGCGGGGGTCACAGATACGCAGTATTTT. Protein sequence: CASSLRAPLAGVTDTQYF.

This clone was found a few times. In DNA form, the CDR3 reads TGCGCCAGCAGCTCGGAAGTGCAGGGGGCTGAAGCTTTCTTT. This encodes CASSSEVQGAEAFF. The V gene is TRBV5-1, the J gene TRBJ1-1; 7 bases agree with TRBD1. This CDR3 comprises 14 residues. The V and J ends lost 3 bases and 6 bases, in that order; junction bases with no gene match: 8. Germline V gene lookup returns CDR1 SGHRS and CDR2 YFSETQ.

The CDR3 DNA reads as TGTGCCAGCAGCGCCGAACACACAGATACGCAGTATTTT. Amino acid sequence: CASSAEHTDTQYF. The chain is built from TRBV11-2 and TRBJ2-3; no definite D call. The germline CDR1 and CDR2 sequences are SGHAT and FQNNGV. V was cut by 5 bases and J by 2 bases, with 8 bases left in between. The CDR3 consists of 13 residues.

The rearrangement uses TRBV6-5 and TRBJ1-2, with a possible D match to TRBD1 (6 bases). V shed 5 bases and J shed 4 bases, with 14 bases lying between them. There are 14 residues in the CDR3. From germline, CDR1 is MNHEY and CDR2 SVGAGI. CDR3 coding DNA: TGTGCCAGCAGTATGCAGGGGTCTGGCTATGGCTACACCTTC. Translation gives CASSMQGSGYGYTF.

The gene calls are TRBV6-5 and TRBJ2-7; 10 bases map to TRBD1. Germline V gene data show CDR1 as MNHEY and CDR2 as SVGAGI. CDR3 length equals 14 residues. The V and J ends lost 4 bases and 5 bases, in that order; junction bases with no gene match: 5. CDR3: CASSFRDRGNEQYF. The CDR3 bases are TGTGCCAGCAGTTTCCGGGACAGGGGAAACGAGCAGTACTTC.

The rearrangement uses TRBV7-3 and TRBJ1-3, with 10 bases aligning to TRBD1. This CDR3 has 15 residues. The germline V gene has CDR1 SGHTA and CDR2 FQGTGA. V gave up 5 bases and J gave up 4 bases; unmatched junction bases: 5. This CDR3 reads CASSADRGLGNTIYF. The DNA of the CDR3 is TGTGCCAGCAGCGCTGACAGGGGGCTCGGAAACACCATATATTTT.

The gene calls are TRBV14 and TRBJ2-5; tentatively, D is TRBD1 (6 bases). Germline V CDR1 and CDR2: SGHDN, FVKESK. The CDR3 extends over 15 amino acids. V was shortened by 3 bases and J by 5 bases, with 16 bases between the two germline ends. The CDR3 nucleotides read TGTGCCAGCAGCCAGGTACAGGGTCAGTGGGAGACCCAGTACTTC. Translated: CASSQVQGQWETQYF. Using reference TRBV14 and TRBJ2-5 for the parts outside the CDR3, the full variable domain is EAGVTQFPSHSVIEKGQTVTLRCDPISGHDNLYWYRRVMGKEIKFLLHFVKESKQDESGMPNNRFLAERTGGTYSTLKVQPAELEDSGVYFCASSQVQGQWETQYFGPGTRLLVL.

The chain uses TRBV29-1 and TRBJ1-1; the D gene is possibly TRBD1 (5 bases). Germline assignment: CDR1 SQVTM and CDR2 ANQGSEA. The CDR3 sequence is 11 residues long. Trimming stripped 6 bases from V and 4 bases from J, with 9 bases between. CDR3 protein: CSVTGSTEAFF. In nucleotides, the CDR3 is TGCAGCGTCACAGGAAGCACTGAAGCTTTCTTT.

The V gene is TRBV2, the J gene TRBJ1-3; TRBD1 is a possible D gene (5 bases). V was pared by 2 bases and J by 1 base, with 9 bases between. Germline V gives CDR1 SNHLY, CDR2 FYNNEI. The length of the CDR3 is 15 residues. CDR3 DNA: TGTGCCAGCAGTGAATCGGCAGGGTCTGGAAACACCATATATTTT. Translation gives CASSESAGSGNTIYF.